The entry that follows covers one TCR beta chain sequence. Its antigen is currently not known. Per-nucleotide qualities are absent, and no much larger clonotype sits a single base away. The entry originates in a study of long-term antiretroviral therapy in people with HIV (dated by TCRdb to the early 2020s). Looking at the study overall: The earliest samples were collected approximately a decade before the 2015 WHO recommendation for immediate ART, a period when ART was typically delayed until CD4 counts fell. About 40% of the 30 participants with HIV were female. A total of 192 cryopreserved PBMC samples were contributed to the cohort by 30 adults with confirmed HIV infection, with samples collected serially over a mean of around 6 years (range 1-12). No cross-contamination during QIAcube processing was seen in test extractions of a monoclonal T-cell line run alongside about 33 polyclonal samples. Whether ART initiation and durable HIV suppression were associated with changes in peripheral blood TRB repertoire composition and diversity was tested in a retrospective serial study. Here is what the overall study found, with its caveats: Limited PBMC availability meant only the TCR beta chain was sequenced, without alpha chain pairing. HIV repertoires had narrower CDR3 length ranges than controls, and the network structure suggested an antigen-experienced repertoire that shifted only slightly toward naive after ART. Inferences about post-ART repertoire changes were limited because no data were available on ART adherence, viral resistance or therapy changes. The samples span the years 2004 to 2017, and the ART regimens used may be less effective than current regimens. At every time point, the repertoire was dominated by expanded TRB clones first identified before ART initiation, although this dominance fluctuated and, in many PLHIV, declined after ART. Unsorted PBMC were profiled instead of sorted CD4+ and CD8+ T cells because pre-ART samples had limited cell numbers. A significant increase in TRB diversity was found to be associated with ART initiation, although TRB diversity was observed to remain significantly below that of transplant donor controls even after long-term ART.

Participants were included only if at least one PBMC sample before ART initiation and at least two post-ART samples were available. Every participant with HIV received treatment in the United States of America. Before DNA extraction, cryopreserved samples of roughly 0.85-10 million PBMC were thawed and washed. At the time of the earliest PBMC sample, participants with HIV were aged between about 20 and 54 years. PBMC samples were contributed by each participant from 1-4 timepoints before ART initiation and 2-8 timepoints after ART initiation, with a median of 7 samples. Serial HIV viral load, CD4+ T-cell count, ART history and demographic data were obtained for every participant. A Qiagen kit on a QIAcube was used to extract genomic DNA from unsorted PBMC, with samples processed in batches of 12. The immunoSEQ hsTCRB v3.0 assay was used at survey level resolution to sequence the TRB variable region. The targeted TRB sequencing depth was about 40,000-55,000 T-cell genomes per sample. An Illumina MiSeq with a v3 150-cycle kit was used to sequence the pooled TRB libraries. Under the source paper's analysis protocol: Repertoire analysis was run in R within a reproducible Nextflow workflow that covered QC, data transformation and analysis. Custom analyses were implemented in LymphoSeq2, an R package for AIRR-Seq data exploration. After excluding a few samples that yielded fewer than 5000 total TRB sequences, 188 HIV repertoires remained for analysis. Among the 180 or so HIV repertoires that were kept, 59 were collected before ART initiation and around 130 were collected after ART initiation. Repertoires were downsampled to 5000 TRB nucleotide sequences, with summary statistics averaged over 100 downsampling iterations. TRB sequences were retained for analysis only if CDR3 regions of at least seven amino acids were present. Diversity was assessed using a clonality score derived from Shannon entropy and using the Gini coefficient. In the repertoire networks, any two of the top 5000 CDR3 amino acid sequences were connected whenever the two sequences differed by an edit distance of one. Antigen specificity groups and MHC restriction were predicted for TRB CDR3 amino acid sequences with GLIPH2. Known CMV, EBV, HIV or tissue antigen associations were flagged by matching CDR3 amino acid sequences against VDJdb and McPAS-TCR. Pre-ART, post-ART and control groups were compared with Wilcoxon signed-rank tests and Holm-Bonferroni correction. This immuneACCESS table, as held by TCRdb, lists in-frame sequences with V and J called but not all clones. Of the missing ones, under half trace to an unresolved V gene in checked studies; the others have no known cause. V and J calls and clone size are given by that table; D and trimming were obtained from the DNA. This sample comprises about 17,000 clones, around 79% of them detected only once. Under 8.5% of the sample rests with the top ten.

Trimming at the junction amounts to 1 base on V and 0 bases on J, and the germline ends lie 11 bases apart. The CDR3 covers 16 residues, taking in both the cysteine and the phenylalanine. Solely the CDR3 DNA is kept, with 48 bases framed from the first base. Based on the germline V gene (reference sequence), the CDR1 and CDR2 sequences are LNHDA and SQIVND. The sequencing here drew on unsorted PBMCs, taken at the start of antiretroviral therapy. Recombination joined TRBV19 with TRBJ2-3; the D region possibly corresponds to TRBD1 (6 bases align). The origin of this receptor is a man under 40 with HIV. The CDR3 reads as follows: CASSIGAGASTDTQYF. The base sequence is TGTGCCAGTAGTATAGGTGCAGGGGCGAGCACAGATACGCAGTATTTT.